The 2 T cell receptor beta chains below were found in one sample sequenced in a study of CD8+CD57+ T cells in acquired aplastic anemia. Investigators profiled TCR beta VDJ and CDR3 from genomic DNA template. TCRdb reanalysed the reads using MiXCR and keeps one entry per CDR3 protein. This sample has about 190,000 distinct CDR3 sequences, with around three fifths found just once. The sequenced sample consisted of sorted CD4+, CD8+, or CD8+CD57+ T cells (not recorded which) from PBMCs. The receptors originated from a human donor with severe aplastic anemia or a healthy control (not recorded which).

This clonotype was counted once. The chain recombines TRBV7-9 with TRBJ2-7, with 7 positions matching TRBD1. TRBJ2-5 explains the end of the DNA better; the J call may be wrong. This CDR3 is 13 amino acids long. CDR1 SEHNR and CDR2 FQNEAQ come from the germline V gene (reference sequence). The CDR3 DNA is TGTGCCAGCAGATCGACAGGGAAAGAGACCCAGTACTTC. As protein: CASRSTGKETQYF.

V gene TRBV28 combines with J gene TRBJ2-1; TRBD1 or TRBD2 may be the D gene (5 bases each). The CDR3 covers 14 residues. From germline, CDR1 is MDHEN and CDR2 SYDVKM. V lost 8 bases to trimming and J lost 0 bases, with 11 bases between them. The CDR3 reads CASGGWDSYNEQFF. The CDR3 nucleotides are TGTGCCAGCGGGGGATGGGACTCCTACAATGAGCAGTTCTTC.